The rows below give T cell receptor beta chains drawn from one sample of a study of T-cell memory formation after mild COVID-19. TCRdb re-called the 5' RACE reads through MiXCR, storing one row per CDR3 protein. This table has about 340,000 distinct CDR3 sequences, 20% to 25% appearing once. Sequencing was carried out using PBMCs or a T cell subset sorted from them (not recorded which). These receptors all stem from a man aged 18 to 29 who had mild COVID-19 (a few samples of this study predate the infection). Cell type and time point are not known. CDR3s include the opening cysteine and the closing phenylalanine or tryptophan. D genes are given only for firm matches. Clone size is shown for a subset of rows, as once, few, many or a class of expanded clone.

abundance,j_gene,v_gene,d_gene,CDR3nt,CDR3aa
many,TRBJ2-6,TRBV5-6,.,TGTGCCAGCAGCCTGGGACTGTCAGGGGCCAACGTCCTGACTTTC,CASSLGLSGANVLTF
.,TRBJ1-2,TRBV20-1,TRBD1,TGCAGTGCTAGAACGCACAGGGGGCTTAACTATGGCTACACCTTC,CSARTHRGLNYGYTF
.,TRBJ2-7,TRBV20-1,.,TGCAGTGCAAGATCCGGGACGGCATCTTACGAGCAGTACTTC,CSARSGTASYEQYF
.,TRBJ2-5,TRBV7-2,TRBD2,TGTGCCAGCAGCTTTGGGGTAGCGGGGCAAGAGACCCAGTACTTC,CASSFGVAGQETQYF
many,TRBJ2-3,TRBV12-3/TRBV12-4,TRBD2,TGTGCCAGCAGTTTGGCTAGCGGGGGAACAGATACGCAGTATTTT,CASSLASGGTDTQYF
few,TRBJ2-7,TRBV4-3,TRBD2,TGCGCCAGCAGCCAAGGGCGGGAGGGCTACGAGCAGTACTTC,CASSQGREGYEQYF
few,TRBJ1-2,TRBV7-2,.,TGTGCCAGCAGCGCCCACAGGGACTCTGGCTACACCTTC,CASSAHRDSGYTF
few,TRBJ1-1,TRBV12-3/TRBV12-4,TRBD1,TGTGCCAGCAGTCCGGTGGGCCGGACAGGGAGTACTGAAGCTTTCTTT,CASSPVGRTGSTEAFF
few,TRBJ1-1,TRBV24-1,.,TGTGCCACCAGTGATGCCGACGGAGCTGAAGCTTTCTTT,CATSDADGAEAFF
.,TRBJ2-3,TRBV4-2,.,TGTGCCAGCAGCCAAGATGATGCCACAGATACGCAGTATTTT,CASSQDDATDTQYF
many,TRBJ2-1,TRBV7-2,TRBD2,TGTGCCAGCAGCTTTCTAGCGGTATTGTTCTTC,CASSFLAVLFF
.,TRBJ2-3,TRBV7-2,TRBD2,TGTGCCAGCAGAACAGCGGGGCTGGAGGATACGCAGTATTTT,CASRTAGLEDTQYF
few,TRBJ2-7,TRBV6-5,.,TGTGCCAGCAGTTCGGGCCTCGAGCAGTACTTC,CASSSGLEQYF
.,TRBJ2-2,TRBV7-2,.,TGTGCCAGCAGCCTGCTATCCGGGGGCACCGGGGTAGAGCTGTTTTTT,CASSLLSGGTGVELFF